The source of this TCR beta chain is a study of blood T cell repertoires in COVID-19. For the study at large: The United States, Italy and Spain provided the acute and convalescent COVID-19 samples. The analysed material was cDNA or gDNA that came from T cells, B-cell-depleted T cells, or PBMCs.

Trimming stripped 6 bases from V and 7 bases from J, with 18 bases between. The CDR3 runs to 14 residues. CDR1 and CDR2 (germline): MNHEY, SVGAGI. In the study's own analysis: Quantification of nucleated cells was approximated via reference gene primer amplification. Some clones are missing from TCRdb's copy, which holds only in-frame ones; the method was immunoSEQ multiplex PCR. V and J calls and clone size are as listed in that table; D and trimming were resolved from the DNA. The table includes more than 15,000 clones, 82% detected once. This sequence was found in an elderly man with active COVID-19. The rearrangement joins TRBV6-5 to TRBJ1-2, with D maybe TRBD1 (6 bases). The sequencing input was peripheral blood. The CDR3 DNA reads TGTGCCAGCAGGATTTCAGGGGAATTAAGTGGCTACACCTTC. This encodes CASRISGELSGYTF.